This T cell receptor beta chain was captured by sequencing in a study of shared clonotypes between healthy human individuals. Study findings and constraints: Memory subsets generally showed lower estimated richness than naive subsets. Clonotypes that were shared across four donors made up approximately 5% of naive CD4 clonotypes.

This clone came up once. Its target is not known. The germline gives CDR1 MNHEY, CDR2 SMNVEV (reference sequence). CDR3 length equals 18 residues. The V segment lost 8 bases and the J segment 0 bases; nucleotides outside the gene matches: 13. Genomic DNA of every subset was divided equally among multiple immunoSEQ plates. The repertoire was sequenced with immunoSEQ multiplex PCR; TCRdb's copy has only in-frame clones and lacks some. The profile shows roughly 660,000 clones, about 90% of them singletons. The clonotype originates from a man aged 18 to 30 in good health. Some clones in this sample may be carry-over from other donors' samples. The sequenced sample was memory CD8+ T cells from PBMCs. Subset reported: CD45RO+ cells pooled with CCR7-negative TemRA cells. The chain is built from TRBV27 and TRBJ2-1; 10 bases are a match to TRBD1. This CDR3 is CASFHWTGGRSSYNEQFF. Written as DNA, the CDR3 is TGTGCCAGCTTCCACTGGACAGGGGGTCGTAGCTCCTACAATGAGCAGTTCTTC.